This T cell receptor (beta chain) was found in a study of blood T cell repertoires in COVID-19. The overall study: Both acute and convalescent COVID-19 samples were obtained from the United States, Italy and Spain.

Participants were aged roughly 18 to 90 years, lived in some 23 US areas, and enrolled virtually. No more than 2 weeks before study entry, exposed participants had met a case of COVID-19. Germline CDR1 SGHTA, CDR2 FQGTGA. This CDR3 is built from 15 residues. V dropped 5 bases and J dropped 2; count of bases not matched to a gene: 6. This clone came up once. Per the authors' pipeline: The authors estimated nucleated cell counts from reference gene primer amplification. Here immunoSEQ multiplex PCR was the method, and the copy in TCRdb shows in-frame clones only, minus some. That table supplies the V and J calls and clone size; D and trimming were determined from the DNA. Here the sample spans 350,000 to 400,000 clones, roughly 92% being singletons.

The chain uses TRBV7-3 and TRBJ2-5; TRBD2 agrees at 9 bases. Material for sequencing was PBMCs or T cells enriched from blood (not recorded which). The TCR was taken from a woman aged 40 to 50 who had been exposed to COVID-19. The CDR3 protein is CASSTQGLAQETQYF. The CDR3 bases are TGTGCCAGCAGCACACAAGGACTAGCGCAAGAGACCCAGTACTTC.